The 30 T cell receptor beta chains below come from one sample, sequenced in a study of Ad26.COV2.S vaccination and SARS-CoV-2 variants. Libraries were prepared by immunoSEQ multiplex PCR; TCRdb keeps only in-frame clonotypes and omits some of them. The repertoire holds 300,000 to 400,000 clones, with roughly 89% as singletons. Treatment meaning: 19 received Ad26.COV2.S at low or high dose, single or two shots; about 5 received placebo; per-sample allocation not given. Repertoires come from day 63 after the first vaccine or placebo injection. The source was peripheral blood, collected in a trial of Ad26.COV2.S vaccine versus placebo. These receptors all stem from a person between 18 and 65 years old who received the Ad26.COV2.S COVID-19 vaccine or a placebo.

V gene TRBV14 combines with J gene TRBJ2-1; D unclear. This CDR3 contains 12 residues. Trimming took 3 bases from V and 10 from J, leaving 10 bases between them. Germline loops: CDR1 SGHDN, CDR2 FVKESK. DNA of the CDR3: TGTGCCAGCAGCCAGGATTACCGGGAGCAGTTCTTC. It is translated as CASSQDYREQFF.

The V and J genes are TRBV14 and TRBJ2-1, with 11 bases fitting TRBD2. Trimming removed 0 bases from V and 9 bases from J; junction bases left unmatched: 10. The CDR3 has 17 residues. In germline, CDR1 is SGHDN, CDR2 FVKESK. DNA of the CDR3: TGTGCCAGCAGCCAAGAAAATGGGAGACTAGCGGGAAGTGAGCAGTTCTTC. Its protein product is CASSQENGRLAGSEQFF.

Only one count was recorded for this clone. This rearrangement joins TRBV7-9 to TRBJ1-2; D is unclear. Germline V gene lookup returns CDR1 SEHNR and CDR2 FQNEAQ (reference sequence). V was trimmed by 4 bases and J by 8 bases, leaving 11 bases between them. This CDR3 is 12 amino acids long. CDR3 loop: CASSSGISGYTF. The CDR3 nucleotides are TGTGCCAGCAGCTCGGGGATTTCAGGCTACACCTTC.

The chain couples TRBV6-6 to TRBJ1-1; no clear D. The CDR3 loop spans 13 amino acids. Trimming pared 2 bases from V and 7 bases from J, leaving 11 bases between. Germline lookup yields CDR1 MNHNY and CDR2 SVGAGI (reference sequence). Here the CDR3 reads CASSYSSSGEAFF. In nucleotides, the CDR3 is TGTGCCAGCAGTTACAGTTCATCGGGTGAAGCTTTCTTT.

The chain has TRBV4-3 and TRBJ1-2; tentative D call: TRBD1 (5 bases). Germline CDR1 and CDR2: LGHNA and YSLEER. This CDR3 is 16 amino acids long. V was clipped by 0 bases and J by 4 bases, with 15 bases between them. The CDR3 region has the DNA TGCGCCAGCAGCCAAGACCTGACAGACCCCAGCTATGGCTACACCTTC. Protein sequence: CASSQDLTDPSYGYTF.

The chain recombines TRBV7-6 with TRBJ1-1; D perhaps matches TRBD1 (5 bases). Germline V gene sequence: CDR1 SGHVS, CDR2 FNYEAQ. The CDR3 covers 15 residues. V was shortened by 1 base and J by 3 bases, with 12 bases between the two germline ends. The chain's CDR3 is CASSLGEPGDTEAFF. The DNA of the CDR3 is TGTGCCAGCAGCTTAGGGGAACCGGGGGACACTGAAGCTTTCTTT. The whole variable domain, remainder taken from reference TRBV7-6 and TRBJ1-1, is GAGVSQSPRYKVTKRGQDVALRCDPISGHVSLYWYRQALGQGPEFLTYFNYEAQQDKSGLPNDRFSAERPEGSISTLTIQRTEQRDSAMYRCASSLGEPGDTEAFFGQGTRLTVV.

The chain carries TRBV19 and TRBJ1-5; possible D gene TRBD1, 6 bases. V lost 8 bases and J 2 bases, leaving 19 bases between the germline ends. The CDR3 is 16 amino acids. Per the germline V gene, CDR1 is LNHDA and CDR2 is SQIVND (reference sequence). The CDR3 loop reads CASGTPGELGNQPQHF. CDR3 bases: TGTGCCAGTGGAACTCCAGGGGAGTTGGGCAATCAGCCCCAGCATTTT.

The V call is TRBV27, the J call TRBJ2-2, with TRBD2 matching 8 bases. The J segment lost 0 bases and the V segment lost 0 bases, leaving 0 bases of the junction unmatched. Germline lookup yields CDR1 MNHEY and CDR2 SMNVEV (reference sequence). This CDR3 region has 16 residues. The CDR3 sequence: CASSLSGLANTGELFF. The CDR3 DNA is TGTGCCAGCAGTTTATCGGGACTAGCGAACACCGGGGAGCTGTTTTTT.

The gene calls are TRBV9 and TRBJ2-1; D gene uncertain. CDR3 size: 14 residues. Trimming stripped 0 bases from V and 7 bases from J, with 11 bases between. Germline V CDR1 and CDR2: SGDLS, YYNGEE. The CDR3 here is CASSVGLSFNEQFF. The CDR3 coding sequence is TGTGCCAGCAGCGTAGGACTCTCTTTTAATGAGCAGTTCTTC.

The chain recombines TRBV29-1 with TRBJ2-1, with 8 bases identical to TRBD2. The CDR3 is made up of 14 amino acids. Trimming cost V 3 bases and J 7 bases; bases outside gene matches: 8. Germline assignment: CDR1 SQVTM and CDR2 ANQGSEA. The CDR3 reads CSVDNSGTRNEQFF. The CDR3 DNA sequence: TGCAGCGTTGATAATAGCGGGACGCGAAATGAGCAGTTCTTC.

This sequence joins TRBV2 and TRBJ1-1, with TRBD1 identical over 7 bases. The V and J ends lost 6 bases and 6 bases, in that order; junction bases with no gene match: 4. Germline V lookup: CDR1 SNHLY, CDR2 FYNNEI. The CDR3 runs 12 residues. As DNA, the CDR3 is TGTGCCAGCAGGTTGGGGACAGCTGAAGCTTTCTTT. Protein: CASRLGTAEAFF.

CDR3: CASSEASISYEQYF. DNA of the CDR3: TGTGCCAGCAGTGAAGCGTCAATTAGCTACGAGCAGTACTTC. The chain has TRBV2 and TRBJ2-7; no clear D. V was clipped by 0 bases and J by 3 bases, with 9 bases between them. The CDR3 totals 14 residues. Germline lookup yields CDR1 SNHLY and CDR2 FYNNEI.

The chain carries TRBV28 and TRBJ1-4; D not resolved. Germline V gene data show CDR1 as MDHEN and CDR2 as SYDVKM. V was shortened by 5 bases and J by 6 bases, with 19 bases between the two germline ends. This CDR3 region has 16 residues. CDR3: CASSPPEGGVDEKLFF. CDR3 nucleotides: TGTGCCAGCAGTCCCCCTGAAGGCGGGGTGGATGAAAAACTGTTTTTT.

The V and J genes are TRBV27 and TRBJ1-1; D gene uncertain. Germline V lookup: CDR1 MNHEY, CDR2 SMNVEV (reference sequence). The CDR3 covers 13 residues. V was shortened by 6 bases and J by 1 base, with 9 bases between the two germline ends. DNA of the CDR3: TGTGCCAGCAGATACATCACGAACACTGAAGCTTTCTTT. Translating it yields CASRYITNTEAFF.

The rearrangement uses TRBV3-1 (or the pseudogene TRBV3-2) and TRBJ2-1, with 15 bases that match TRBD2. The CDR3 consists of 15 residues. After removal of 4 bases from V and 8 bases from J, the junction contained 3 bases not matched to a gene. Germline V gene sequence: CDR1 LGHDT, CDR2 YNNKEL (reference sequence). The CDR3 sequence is CASSRGLAGGDEQFF. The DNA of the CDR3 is TGTGCCAGCAGCCGCGGACTAGCGGGAGGGGATGAGCAGTTCTTC.

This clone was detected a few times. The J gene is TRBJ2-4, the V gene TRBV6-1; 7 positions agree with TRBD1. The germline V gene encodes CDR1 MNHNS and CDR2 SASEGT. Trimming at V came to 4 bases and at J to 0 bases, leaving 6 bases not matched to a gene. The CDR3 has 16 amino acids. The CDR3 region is CASSVDRSIAKNIQYF. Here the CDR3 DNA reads TGTGCCAGCAGTGTGGACAGGAGTATAGCCAAAAACATTCAGTACTTC.

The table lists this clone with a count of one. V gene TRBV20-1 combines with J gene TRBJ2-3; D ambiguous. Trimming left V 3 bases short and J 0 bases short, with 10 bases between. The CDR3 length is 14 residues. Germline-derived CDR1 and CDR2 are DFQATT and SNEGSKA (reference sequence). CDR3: CSASESASTDTQYF. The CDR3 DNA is TGCAGTGCTAGTGAGTCGGCTAGCACAGATACGCAGTATTTT.

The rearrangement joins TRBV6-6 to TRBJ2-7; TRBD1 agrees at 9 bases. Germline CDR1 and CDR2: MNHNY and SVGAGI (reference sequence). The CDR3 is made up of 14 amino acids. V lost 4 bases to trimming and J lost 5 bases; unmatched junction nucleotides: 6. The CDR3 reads CASSSGQGRHEQYF. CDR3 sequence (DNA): TGTGCCAGCAGTTCCGGACAGGGGCGCCACGAGCAGTACTTC.

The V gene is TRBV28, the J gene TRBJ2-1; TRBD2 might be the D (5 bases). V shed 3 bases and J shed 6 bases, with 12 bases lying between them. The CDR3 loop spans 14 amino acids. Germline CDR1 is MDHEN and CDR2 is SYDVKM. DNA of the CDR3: TGTGCCAGCAGTTTCTGGGCAGGAGGCAATGAGCAGTTCTTC. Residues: CASSFWAGGNEQFF.

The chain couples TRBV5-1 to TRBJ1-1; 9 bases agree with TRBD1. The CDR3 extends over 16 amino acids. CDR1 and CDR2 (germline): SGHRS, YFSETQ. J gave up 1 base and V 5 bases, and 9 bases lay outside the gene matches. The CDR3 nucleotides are TGCGCCAGCAGTGTGAGGACAGGGGATAAGAACACTGAAGCTTTCTTT. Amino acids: CASSVRTGDKNTEAFF.

The CDR3 spells CASMRREETGELFF. The CDR3 DNA follows: TGTGCCAGTATGAGGAGGGAGGAGACCGGGGAGCTGTTTTTT. The chain employs TRBV19 and TRBJ2-2, with D possibly being TRBD2 (6 bases). This CDR3 has 14 residues. Germline V gene sequence: CDR1 LNHDA, CDR2 SQIVND (reference sequence). Trimming removed 7 bases at V and 5 bases at J, with 14 bases between.

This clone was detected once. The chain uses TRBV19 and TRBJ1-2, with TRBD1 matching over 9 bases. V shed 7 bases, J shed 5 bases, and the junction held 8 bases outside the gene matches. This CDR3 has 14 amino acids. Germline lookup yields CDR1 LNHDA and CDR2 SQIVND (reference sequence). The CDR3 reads CASTKGQGWYGYTF. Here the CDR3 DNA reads TGTGCCAGTACCAAAGGACAGGGGTGGTATGGCTACACCTTC. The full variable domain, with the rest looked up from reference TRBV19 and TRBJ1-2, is DGGITQSPKYLFRKEGQNVTLSCEQNLNHDAMYWYRQDPGQGLRLIYYSQIVNDFQKGDIAEGYSVSREKKESFPLTVTSAQKNPTAFYLCASTKGQGWYGYTFGSGTRLTVV.

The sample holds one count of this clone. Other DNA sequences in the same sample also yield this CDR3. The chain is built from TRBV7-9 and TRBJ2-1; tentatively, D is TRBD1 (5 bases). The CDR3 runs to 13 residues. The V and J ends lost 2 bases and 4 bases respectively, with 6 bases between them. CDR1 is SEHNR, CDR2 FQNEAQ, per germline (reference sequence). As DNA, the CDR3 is TGTGCCAGCAGCTTACAGGGATACAATGAGCAGTTCTTC. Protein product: CASSLQGYNEQFF.

CDR3 protein: CASRTSGSYEQYF. The CDR3 DNA reads TGTGCCAGCCGGACTAGCGGGAGTTACGAGCAGTACTTC. The rearrangement uses TRBV27 and TRBJ2-7; 13 bases map to TRBD2. CDR1 and CDR2 (germline): MNHEY, SMNVEV (reference sequence). CDR3 size: 13 residues. V lost 8 bases, J lost 4 bases, and 2 bases stayed unmatched.

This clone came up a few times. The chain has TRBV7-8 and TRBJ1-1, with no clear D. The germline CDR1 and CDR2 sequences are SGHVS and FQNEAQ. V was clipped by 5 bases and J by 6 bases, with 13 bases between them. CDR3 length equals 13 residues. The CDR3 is CASSPTLDSEAFF. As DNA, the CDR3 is TGTGCCAGCAGCCCCACCCTAGATTCTGAAGCTTTCTTT. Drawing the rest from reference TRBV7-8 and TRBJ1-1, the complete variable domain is GAGVSQSPRYKVAKRGQDVALRCDPISGHVSLFWYQQALGQGPEFLTYFQNEAQLDKSGLPSDRFFAERPEGSVSTLKIQRTQQEDSAVYLCASSPTLDSEAFFGQGTRLTVV.

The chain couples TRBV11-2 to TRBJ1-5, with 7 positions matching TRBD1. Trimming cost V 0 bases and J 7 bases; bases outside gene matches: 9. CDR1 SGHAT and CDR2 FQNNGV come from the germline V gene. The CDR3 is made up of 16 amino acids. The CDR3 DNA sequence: TGTGCCAGCAGCTTAGATGAGGGCCAGGGGGGGCAGCCCCAGCATTTT. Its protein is CASSLDEGQGGQPQHF.

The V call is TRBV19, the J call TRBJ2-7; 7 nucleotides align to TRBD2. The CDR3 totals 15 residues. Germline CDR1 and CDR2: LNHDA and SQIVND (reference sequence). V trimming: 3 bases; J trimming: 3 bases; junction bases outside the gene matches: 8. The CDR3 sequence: CASSMGLADGYEQYF. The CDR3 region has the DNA TGTGCCAGTAGTATGGGGCTAGCGGATGGCTACGAGCAGTACTTC. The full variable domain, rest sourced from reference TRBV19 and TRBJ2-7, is DGGITQSPKYLFRKEGQNVTLSCEQNLNHDAMYWYRQDPGQGLRLIYYSQIVNDFQKGDIAEGYSVSREKKESFPLTVTSAQKNPTAFYLCASSMGLADGYEQYFGPGTRLTVT.

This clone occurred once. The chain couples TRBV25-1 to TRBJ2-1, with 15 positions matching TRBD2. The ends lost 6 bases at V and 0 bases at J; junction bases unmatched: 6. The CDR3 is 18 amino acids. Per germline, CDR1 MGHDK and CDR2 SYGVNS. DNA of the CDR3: TGTGCCAGCAGGCGGACTAGCGGGGGGGAGGGCTCCTACAATGAGCAGTTCTTC. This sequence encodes CASRRTSGGEGSYNEQFF.

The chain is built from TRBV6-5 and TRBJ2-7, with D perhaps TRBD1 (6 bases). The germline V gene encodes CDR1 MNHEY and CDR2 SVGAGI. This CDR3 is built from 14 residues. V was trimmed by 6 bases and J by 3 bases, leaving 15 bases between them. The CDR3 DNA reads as TGTGCCAGCAGGAGGGTACAGGGTAGCTACGAGCAGTACTTC. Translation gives CASRRVQGSYEQYF.

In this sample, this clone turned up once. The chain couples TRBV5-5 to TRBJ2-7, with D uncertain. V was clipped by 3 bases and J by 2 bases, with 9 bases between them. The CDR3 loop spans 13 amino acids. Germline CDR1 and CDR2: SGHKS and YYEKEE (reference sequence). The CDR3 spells CASSWPDAYEQYF. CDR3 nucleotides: TGTGCCAGCAGCTGGCCGGATGCCTACGAGCAGTACTTC.